These 5 T cell receptor beta chains were all obtained from the same sample, sequenced in a study of blood T cell repertoires in COVID-19. Repertoires were generated with immunoSEQ multiplex PCR, while TCRdb's copy carries only in-frame clones and drops some. The sample carries about 260,000 clones, more than 90% recorded once. Sample: peripheral blood. These receptors were taken from a person aged 18-29 years with COVID-19, enrolled during active disease.

The chain couples TRBV7-9 to TRBJ2-1; D may be TRBD1 (5 bases). V lost 5 bases to trimming and J lost 6 bases, with 11 bases between them. In germline, CDR1 is SEHNR, CDR2 FQNEAQ (reference sequence). The CDR3 contains 13 residues. The CDR3 region is CASSLDSFNEQFF. The CDR3 DNA follows: TGTGCCAGCAGCCTCGACAGCTTCAATGAGCAGTTCTTC.

This clone appeared a few times. The chain links TRBV6-4 to TRBJ2-6, with D perhaps matching TRBD1 (6 bases). This CDR3 spans 14 amino acids. V was clipped by 8 bases and J by 0 bases, with 8 bases between them. CDR1 and CDR2 (germline): MRHNA, SNTAGT. The CDR3 nucleotides are TGTGCCAGCGGGACAAACTCTGGGGCCAACGTCCTGACTTTC. Translating it yields CASGTNSGANVLTF.

The gene calls are TRBV12-3 or TRBV12-4 and TRBJ1-1, with D uncertain. V was cut by 2 bases and J by 0 bases, with 4 bases left in between. The CDR3 extends over 13 amino acids. CDR3 amino acids: CASSLSVNTEAFF. As DNA, the CDR3 is TGTGCCAGCAGTTTAAGCGTGAACACTGAAGCTTTCTTT.

The CDR3 region is CASSIGDRSNQPQHF. The CDR3 DNA sequence: TGTGCCAGTAGTATCGGGGACAGGAGCAATCAGCCCCAGCATTTT. The rearrangement joins TRBV19 to TRBJ1-5, with 8 nucleotides matching TRBD1. V gave up 3 bases and J gave up 1 base; unmatched junction bases: 2. The germline gives CDR1 LNHDA, CDR2 SQIVND (reference sequence). The CDR3 spans 15 residues.

V is TRBV27 and J is TRBJ2-7, with TRBD2 as a possible D gene (5 bases). Germline lookup yields CDR1 MNHEY and CDR2 SMNVEV (reference sequence). Trimming took 6 bases from V and 5 from J, leaving 14 bases between them. There are 13 residues in the CDR3. The CDR3 DNA is TGTGCCAGCAGAAGGGAGATTAACCACGAGCAGTACTTC. Translation gives CASRREINHEQYF.